This T cell receptor beta chain was recorded in a study of blood T cells in healthy people across ages. Germline CDR1 reads DFQATT; CDR2 reads SNEGSKA (reference sequence). V lost 5 bases, J lost 2 bases, and 9 bases stayed unmatched. This CDR3 region has 15 residues. There are a few counts of this clonotype. Next came a second PCR, run for about 6 to 12 cycles, which used a sample-barcoded 5' primer along with a J-beta primer mix. TCRdb processed the 5' RACE reads anew with MiXCR; each CDR3 protein has one entry. The repertoire holds about 970,000 distinct CDR3 sequences, with roughly half as singletons.

This sequence originates from a woman in her sixties or seventies in good health. Sequenced sample: blood. The J gene is TRBJ2-7, the V gene TRBV20-1; 10 nucleotides line up with TRBD2. Here the CDR3 reads CSAGIIAGGTYEQYF. The CDR3 DNA reads as TGCAGTGCTGGTATAATAGCGGGAGGAACCTACGAGCAGTACTTC.